The sequence of this T cell receptor (beta chain) was determined in a study of blood T cell repertoires in COVID-19. Profiled with immunoSEQ multiplex PCR; TCRdb holds only in-frame clones, not every one. The sample records around 230,000 clones, around 86% being singletons. The junction had 5 bases not matched to a gene; V was cut back by 3 bases and J by 6 bases. The CDR3 is made up of 13 amino acids. Germline CDR1 is GTSNPN and CDR2 is SVGIG (reference sequence). The receptor comes from a man aged 25 to 45 who had recovered from COVID-19. This chain uses TRBV30 with TRBJ1-5; 7 bases match TRBD1. The specimen sequenced was peripheral blood. DNA of the CDR3: TGTGCCTGGAGAAGACAGGGCTCTCAGCCCCAGCATTTT. The encoded protein is CAWRRQGSQPQHF.